This T cell receptor (beta chain) is drawn from a study of blood T cell repertoires in COVID-19 (dated by TCRdb to the early 2020s). A note on the overall study: The collaborator samples originated in the United States, Italy and Spain and spanned the acute and convalescent phases of COVID-19. The material from the prospective study consisted of cDNA or gDNA derived from T cells, B-cell-depleted T cells, or PBMCs. Subjects who had been exposed to COVID-19, were actively infected with it, or had recovered from it provided the deeply sampled blood TCRbeta repertoires that made up the dataset. The repertoires were made available in a free public database intended to serve as a resource for research on the immune response to SARS-CoV-2. The samples were drawn from the first 160 participants of the ongoing ImmuneRACE study and from over a thousand subjects provided by 6 global collaborators. A de-identified subject ID, COVID-19 status, age in years and sex were almost always included in the sample metadata. HLA class I and class II types, where available, came from metadata supplied by the sample provider rather than from assay-based typing.

For this clone: Its antigen specificity is not known. The input lacks base qualities; no much larger clone sits a single base away.

The immunoSEQ Assay, a bias-controlled multiplex PCR, was used to amplify TCRbeta CDR3 regions from genomic DNA. As for the original processing: Nucleated cell counts per sample were estimated from amplification of reference gene primers within the assay. To quantify the absolute abundance of each unique TCRbeta CDR3 rearrangement, sequence reads were collapsed and filtered. For each sample, productive Simpson clonality was calculated by taking the square root of Simpson's diversity index across productive rearrangements. TCRdb mirrors the immuneACCESS table, restricted to in-frame sequences. Some clones are absent from its copies; in checked studies, under half trace to an unresolved V gene, and the reason for the others is unknown. V and J calls and clone size are copied from that table; D and trimming were computed from the DNA. The sample table shows around 130,000 clones, and just under 85% are seen once. The ten largest make up 9.5% to 15% of the sample.

As encoded in the germline V gene (reference sequence), CDR1 is WNHNN while CDR2 is SYGVQD. A distance of 16 bases separates the germline ends of V and J, which lose 7 bases and 4 bases respectively. The CDR3 contains 14 residues, cysteine and phenylalanine counted. This entry keeps only the CDR3 DNA: 42 bases, framed from base 1. Findings and caveats that apply to the study as a whole: The amount of clinical and demographic metadata varied by source and participant and was provided uncurated.

Each collaborating institution followed its own protocols to collect whole blood in K2EDTA tubes. Collaborator samples were shipped for TCRbeta analysis as frozen whole blood, isolated PBMCs, or DNA extracted from either sample type. This TCR was sampled from a human donor in a cohort sampled during active COVID-19. The specimen sequenced was peripheral blood. This receptor chain uses TRBV10-1 and TRBJ1-2; the D gene identity is not certain. The CDR3 in this case is CASIRAYEIYGYTF. The DNA sequence follows: TGCGCCAGCATTAGAGCGTACGAGATCTATGGCTACACCTTC.